Here is one T cell receptor (beta chain) with its context. Antigen unknown. These data belong to a study of vaccination and CD4 T cells after COVID-19. In the study overall: Investigators drew the post-COVID samples a median around 100 days after diagnosis, with a range of 35 to 161.

The treatment is: roughly 10-day PBMC culture with coronavirus spike peptide pools or control peptides (ViraFEST assay). ViraFEST expanded antigen-specific T cells with peptide pools, then sequenced TCRs. Culture proceeded for less than 11 days, and CD4+ T cells were then isolated by negative selection. V shed 2 bases and J 7 bases; nucleotides not matched to a gene: 5. Germline CDR1 DFQATT, CDR2 SNEGSKA (reference sequence). The CDR3 sequence is 13 residues long. The assay that was used to sequence DNA from cultured CD4+ T cells was the Oncomine TCR Beta short-read assay. Genomic DNA was taken out of cultured CD4+ T cells by extraction. MiXCR, run by TCRdb on the PCR reads, gives a single entry per CDR3 protein. Of about 15,000 distinct CDR3 sequences listed, about 74% were seen once; the top ten hold around 15%.

V and J are TRBV20-1 and TRBJ1-5, with 7 bases aligning to TRBD1. The TCR was taken from a human donor who had recovered from COVID-19. The sample consisted of CD4+ T cells from blood, cultured in vitro. CDR3: CSARPGTDQPQHF. CDR3 DNA: TGCAGTGCTAGACCAGGGACAGACCAGCCCCAGCATTTT.